This T cell receptor (beta chain) stems from a study of blood T cell repertoires in COVID-19. Study-level information: Some COVID-19 samples were acute and others convalescent; all came from the United States, Italy and Spain. Sample material is recorded as cDNA or gDNA derived from T cells, B-cell-depleted T cells, or PBMCs.

The CDR3 covers 14 residues. The V end was cut by 6 bases, the J end by 4 bases, with 13 bases between. The germline CDR1 and CDR2 sequences are SGHTA and FQGNSA. Residents of 24 US areas, aged roughly 18 to 89 years, made up the participants. Authors' data handling: The authors estimated nucleated cell counts from reference gene primer amplification. Profiling relied on immunoSEQ multiplex PCR, and the TCRdb table lists in-frame clones only, not all of them. D and trimming come from the DNA, and the V and J calls and clone size come from that table. The sample consists of around 140,000 clones, roughly 75% of them appearing once.

Sequencing used PBMCs or T cells enriched from blood (not recorded which). The source is a woman aged 50 to 65 who had recovered from COVID-19. The genes are TRBV7-2 and TRBJ1-5; a weak D match, TRBD1 (5 bases). For the CDR3, the DNA is TGTGCCAGCAGTTATACAGGACCGAATCAGCCCCAGCATTTT. Amino acid sequence: CASSYTGPNQPQHF.